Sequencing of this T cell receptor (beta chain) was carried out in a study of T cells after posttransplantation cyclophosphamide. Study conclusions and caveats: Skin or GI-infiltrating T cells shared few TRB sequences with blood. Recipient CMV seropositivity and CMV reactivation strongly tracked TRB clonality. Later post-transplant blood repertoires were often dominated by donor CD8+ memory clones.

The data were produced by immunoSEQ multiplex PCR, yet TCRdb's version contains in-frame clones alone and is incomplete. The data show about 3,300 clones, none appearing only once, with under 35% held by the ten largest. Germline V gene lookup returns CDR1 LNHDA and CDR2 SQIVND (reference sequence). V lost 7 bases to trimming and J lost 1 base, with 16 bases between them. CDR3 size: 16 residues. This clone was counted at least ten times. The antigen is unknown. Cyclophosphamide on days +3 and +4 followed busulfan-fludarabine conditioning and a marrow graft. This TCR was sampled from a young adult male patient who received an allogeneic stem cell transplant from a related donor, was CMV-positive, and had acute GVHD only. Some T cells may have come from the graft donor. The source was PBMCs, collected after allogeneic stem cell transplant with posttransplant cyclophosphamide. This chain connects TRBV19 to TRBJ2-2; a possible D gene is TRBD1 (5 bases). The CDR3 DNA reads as TGTGCCAGTATTCTCTCACCCCAGGGGAACACCGGGGAGCTGTTTTTT. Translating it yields CASILSPQGNTGELFF.